This TCR beta chain was captured in a study of early T cells in non-severe SARS-CoV-2 infection. V was clipped by 0 bases and J by 3 bases, with 11 bases between them. CDR1 is KGHSH and CDR2 is LQKENI in the germline V gene. There are 15 residues in the CDR3. Attachment of unique molecular identifiers to individual cDNA molecules was performed. TCRdb re-analysed the 5' RACE reads in MiXCR, keeping a single row per CDR3 protein. The table records 54,000 or so distinct CDR3 sequences, 5.6% of them present only once. This clonotype was seen ten or more times. The sequencing sample was made of whole blood. J is TRBJ1-2 and V is TRBV18; D gene uncertain. The sequence came from an adult who was a healthcare worker with PCR-confirmed SARS-CoV-2 infection or an uninfected control (not recorded which). The CDR3, as DNA: TGTGCCAGCTCACCACCGTGGGTGGGAGACTATGGCTACACCTTC. This encodes CASSPPWVGDYGYTF. Full variable domain (remainder filled in from reference TRBV18 and TRBJ1-2): NAGVMQNPRHLVRRRGQEARLRCSPMKGHSHVYWYRQLPEEGLKFMVYLQKENIIDESGMPKERFSAEFPKEGPSILRIQQVVRGDSAAYFCASSPPWVGDYGYTFGSGTRLTVV.